The clone carrying this T cell receptor (beta chain) occurred a few times. Antigen: not known. Disease in patients was locally advanced or metastatic urothelial carcinoma. The CDR3 loop spans 14 amino acids. V lost 4 bases to trimming and J lost 6 bases, with 19 bases between them. CDR1 and CDR2 (germline): SQVTM, ANQGSEA. The sample belongs to a study of PD-L1 blockade in urothelial cancer. In the study overall: Starting at some point between 2014 and 2015, patients were given atezolizumab (1,200 mg intravenously every 3 weeks).

In each PCR, synthetic TCR analog templates were spiked in. Measured with immunoSEQ multiplex PCR; TCRdb has only the in-frame clones, and not every one. This sample has 30,000 to 45,000 clones; around four fifths occur once, and the top ten carry about a sixth. Study findings and constraints: A below-median TCR clonality in blood before treatment predicted better survival.

The sequence was collected from a man in his 60s with urothelial cancer. The starting material was PBMCs, obtained around atezolizumab (anti-PD-L1) treatment. The chain recombines TRBV29-1 with TRBJ2-7; perhaps TRBD1 as D (5 bases). DNA for the CDR3: TGCAGCGTTGTCCACTCGGCAGGGAAATCCGAGCAGTACTTC. It translates to CSVVHSAGKSEQYF.